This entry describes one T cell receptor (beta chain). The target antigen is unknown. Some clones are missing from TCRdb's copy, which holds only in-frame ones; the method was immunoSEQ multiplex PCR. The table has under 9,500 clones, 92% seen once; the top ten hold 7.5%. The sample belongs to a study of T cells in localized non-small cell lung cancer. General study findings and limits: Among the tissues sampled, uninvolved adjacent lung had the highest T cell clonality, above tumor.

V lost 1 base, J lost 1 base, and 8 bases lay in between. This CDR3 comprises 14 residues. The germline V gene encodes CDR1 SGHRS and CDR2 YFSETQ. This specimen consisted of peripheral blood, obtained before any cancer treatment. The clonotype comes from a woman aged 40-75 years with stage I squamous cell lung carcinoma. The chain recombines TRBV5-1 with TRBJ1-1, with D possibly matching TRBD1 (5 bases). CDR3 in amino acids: CASSLQGRNTEAFF. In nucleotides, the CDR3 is TGCGCCAGCAGCTTGCAGGGACGGAACACTGAAGCTTTCTTT.